This T cell receptor beta chain was sequenced for a study of CD8 T cells in ankylosing spondylitis. The study, taken as a whole, reports: A number of the motif variants had already been described in reactive arthritis synovial fluid and blood. It appeared that ankylosing spondylitis blood was characterized by a TCR beta motif of under ten highly homologous variants. The clones that were linked to disease were reported to be significantly enriched in matched synovial fluid samples from ankylosing spondylitis patients.

For TCR beta, libraries came from quantitative 5'-RACE with molecular barcodes. Each CDR3 protein is one row after TCRdb ran MiXCR on the 5' RACE reads. The sample holds under 400,000 distinct CDR3 sequences, roughly 12% seen once. Trimming cost V 0 bases and J 6 bases; bases outside gene matches: 8. The CDR3 length is 15 residues. Looked up from germline, CDR1 is SGDLS and CDR2 is YYNGEE. This clonotype was found a few times. Its target is unknown. This sequence originates from a female donor with ankylosing spondylitis or in good health (not recorded which). The chain has TRBV9 and TRBJ2-7; 8 bases fit TRBD2. Sequencing used blood, either unsorted or a sorted T cell fraction (not recorded which). This CDR3 is CASSVALSGTSEQYF. Written as DNA, the CDR3 is TGTGCCAGCAGCGTAGCGCTTAGCGGGACCTCCGAGCAGTACTTC.